This TCR beta chain emerged from a study of blood T cell repertoires in COVID-19. As handled by the study authors: Cell counts per sample came from amplifying reference gene primers. Assay used: immunoSEQ multiplex PCR; TCRdb lists only in-frame clones, some missing. Clone size and V and J calls were adopted from that table, with D and trimming inferred from the DNA. The sample has about 170,000 clones, 82% seen once. Sequencing was done on a sample of peripheral blood. This clonotype was sampled from a woman aged 80 or older with active or convalescent COVID-19.

The CDR3 coding sequence is TGTGCCAGCAGCCAAGATCCCCTGACAGGGAACACTGAAGCTTTCTTT. It encodes CASSQDPLTGNTEAFF. V is TRBV3-1 (or the pseudogene TRBV3-2) and J is TRBJ1-1; D possibly corresponds to TRBD1 (6 bases). V dropped 0 bases and J dropped 1 base, with 12 bases sitting between them. The CDR3 is made up of 16 amino acids. The germline gives CDR1 LGHDT, CDR2 YNNKEL (reference sequence).